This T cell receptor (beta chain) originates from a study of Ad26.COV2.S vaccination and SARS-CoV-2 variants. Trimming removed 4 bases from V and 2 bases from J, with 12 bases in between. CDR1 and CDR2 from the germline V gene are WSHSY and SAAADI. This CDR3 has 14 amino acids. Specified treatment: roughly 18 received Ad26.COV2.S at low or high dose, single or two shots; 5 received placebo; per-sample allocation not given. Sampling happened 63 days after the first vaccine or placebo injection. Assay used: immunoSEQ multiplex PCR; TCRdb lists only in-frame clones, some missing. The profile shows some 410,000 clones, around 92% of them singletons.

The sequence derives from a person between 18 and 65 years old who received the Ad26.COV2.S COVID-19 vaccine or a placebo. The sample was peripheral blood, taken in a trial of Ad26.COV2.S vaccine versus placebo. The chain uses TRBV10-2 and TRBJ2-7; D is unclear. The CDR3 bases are TGCGCCAGCAGTGGCGGCGTAAGCACCTACGAGCAGTACTTC. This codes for CASSGGVSTYEQYF.